These 20 T cell receptor beta chains came from one sample sequenced in a study of blood T cells in healthy people across ages. The authors ran a second PCR of roughly 6 to 12 cycles using a sample-barcoded 5' primer and a J-beta primer mix. TCRdb ran MiXCR on the 5' RACE reads and lists one entry per CDR3 protein. Of 1.5 million or so distinct CDR3 sequences detected, 35% to 45% appear once; the ten largest clones hold less than 8%. Sequencing input: blood. These receptors were taken from a woman under 30 in good health.

In DNA, the CDR3 is TGTGCCAGCAGTGCCCACAGGGGAGGAGCTTTCTTT. It is translated as CASSAHRGGAFF. V gene TRBV6-9 combines with J gene TRBJ1-1; TRBD1 aligns across 7 bases. The CDR3 covers 12 residues. The germline CDR1 and CDR2 sequences are MNHGY and SVAAGI. J was trimmed by 10 bases and V by 5 bases; bases with no gene match: 7.

The V call is TRBV24-1, the J call TRBJ2-3; a weak D match, TRBD1 (8 bases). The V end lost 2 bases, the J end lost 2 bases, and 13 bases lay between the germline ends. The germline V gene encodes CDR1 KGHDR and CDR2 SFDVKD. The CDR3 contains 16 residues. In DNA form, the CDR3 reads TGTGCCACCAGTGATTGCACAGGGGGGGACACAGATACGCAGTATTTT. Its translation: CATSDCTGGDTDTQYF.

A note on this clonotype: One end of the junction fails to match germline, which may point to a read error. The J gene is TRBJ1-5, the V gene TRBV5-1, with a tentative D call TRBD1 (5 bases). The CDR3 length is 16 residues. CDR1 is SGHRS, CDR2 YFSETQ, per germline. The DNA for the CDR3 is TGTGCCAGCAGCTTAACACCGGGACGGCTCAATCAGCCCCAGCATTTT. This gives the protein CASSLTPGRLNQPQHF.

The gene calls are TRBV6-6 and TRBJ1-5, with 9 positions matching TRBD1. The length of the CDR3 is 16 residues. The J segment lost 1 base and the V segment lost 6 bases, leaving 7 bases of the junction unmatched. Germline assignment: CDR1 MNHNY and CDR2 SVGAGI (reference sequence). CDR3 DNA: TGTGCCAGCAGCTCGCCGACAGGGGGGAGCAATCAGCCCCAGCATTTT. Translated: CASSSPTGGSNQPQHF.

This clonotype was counted only a few times. The V gene is TRBV4-1, the J gene TRBJ2-3; D not resolved. Germline CDR1 MGHRA, CDR2 YSYEKL. V was shortened by 1 base and J by 3 bases, with 8 bases between the two germline ends. The CDR3 is 14 residues long. The CDR3 loop is CASSQAMSTDTQYF. The DNA of the CDR3 is TGCGCCAGCAGCCAAGCGATGAGTACAGATACGCAGTATTTT.

The chain joins TRBV20-1 to TRBJ2-1; D perhaps matches TRBD2 (5 bases). The CDR3 loop spans 14 amino acids. Germline V gives CDR1 DFQATT, CDR2 SNEGSKA (reference sequence). V was pared by 6 bases and J by 0 bases, with 12 bases between. CDR3 bases: TGCAGTGCCCCCGGGGATAGCTCCTACAATGAGCAGTTCTTC. Its translation: CSAPGDSSYNEQFF.

The chain combines TRBV5-6 with TRBJ2-3, with 11 nucleotides matching TRBD2. The V gene's germline CDR1 is SGHDT and CDR2 YYEEEE. The CDR3 sequence is 13 residues long. V lost 10 bases and J lost 7; bases outside the gene matches: 8. The CDR3 is CAVGTSGINTQYF. CDR3 nucleotides: TGTGCCGTCGGGACTAGCGGTATAAATACGCAGTATTTT.

V and J are TRBV4-1 and TRBJ2-7; perhaps TRBD1 as D (6 bases). The germline CDR1 and CDR2 sequences are MGHRA and YSYEKL. The CDR3 is 16 amino acids. Trimming removed 0 bases from V and 3 bases from J, with 15 bases in between. The chain's CDR3 is CASSQDPGKGVYEQYF. The CDR3 bases are TGCGCCAGCAGCCAAGATCCCGGGAAGGGGGTCTACGAGCAGTACTTC.

The chain recombines TRBV20-1 with TRBJ1-1; 8 bases map to TRBD1. CDR3 size: 17 residues. After removal of 5 bases from V and 8 bases from J, the junction contained 22 bases not matched to a gene. Germline assignment: CDR1 DFQATT and CDR2 SNEGSKA (reference sequence). The CDR3 DNA follows: TGCAGTGCTGGGAAAACAGGGGGTAGGTTCGGTAGCACCGAAGCTTTCTTT. Translation: CSAGKTGGRFGSTEAFF.

This clonotype was seen a few times. The chain recombines TRBV18 with TRBJ1-1, with D perhaps matching TRBD1 (5 bases). The CDR3 runs 14 residues. Germline V gene lookup returns CDR1 KGHSH and CDR2 LQKENI. V lost 2 bases and J 3 bases, leaving 10 bases between the germline ends. Written as DNA, the CDR3 is TGTGCCAGCTCACCAGCGGGGGTGGACACTGAAGCTTTCTTT. Translating gives CASSPAGVDTEAFF.

This clonotype has a handful of counts. The chain combines TRBV10-3 with TRBJ1-2; D might be TRBD1 (6 bases). The CDR3 contains 15 residues. V was pared by 3 bases and J by 8 bases, with 19 bases between. The germline gives CDR1 ENHRY, CDR2 SYGVKD. CDR3 DNA sequence: TGTGCCATCAGTGACTCCACCGGGACACCAAAGGGCTACACCTTC. Encoded protein: CAISDSTGTPKGYTF.

The sample holds a few counts of this clonotype. This sequence joins TRBV20-1 and TRBJ2-5, with a tentative D call TRBD1 (6 bases). The CDR3 extends over 14 amino acids. CDR1 is DFQATT and CDR2 is SNEGSKA in the germline V gene (reference sequence). Trimming shortened V by 3 bases and J by 1 base, and 12 bases separated the two germline ends. In nucleotides, the CDR3 is TGCAGTGCTAGGGGGGCGATGGGCCAAGAGACCCAGTACTTC. Translation gives CSARGAMGQETQYF.

The V gene is TRBV12-3 or TRBV12-4, the J gene TRBJ2-5, with 9 bases that match TRBD2. V was clipped by 1 base and J by 2 bases; unmatched bases: 8. The CDR3 covers 17 residues. The CDR3 bases are TGTGCCAGCAGTTTAGGGCTAAAAGCGGGGGGTCAAGAGACCCAGTACTTC. The encoded protein is CASSLGLKAGGQETQYF.

There are many counts of this clonotype. The chain combines TRBV11-2 with TRBJ2-2, with 7 bases that match TRBD1. V shed 6 bases, J shed 1 base, and the junction held 5 bases outside the gene matches. The CDR3 spans 15 residues. Germline loops: CDR1 SGHAT, CDR2 FQNNGV. This CDR3 is CASRRDSGNTGELFF. CDR3 DNA: TGTGCCAGCAGGAGGGACAGTGGGAACACCGGGGAGCTGTTTTTT. Supplemented by reference TRBV11-2 and TRBJ2-2, the full variable domain reads EAGVAQSPRYKIIEKRQSVAFWCNPISGHATLYWYQQILGQGPKLLIQFQNNGVVDDSQLPKDRFSAERLKGVDSTLKIQPAKLEDSAVYLCASRRDSGNTGELFFGEGSRLTVL.

This clonotype has only a few counts. The V and J genes are TRBV11-3 and TRBJ2-7; D perhaps matches TRBD1 (6 bases). The closer fit of TRBJ2-5 to the DNA end suggests the J call may be wrong. Germline assignment: CDR1 SGHNT and CDR2 YENEEA. The CDR3 length is 16 residues. CDR3 sequence reads: CASSLDGPQGTETQYF. DNA for the CDR3: TGTGCCAGCAGCTTAGATGGCCCACAGGGCACGGAGACCCAGTACTTC.

This sequence joins TRBV5-1 and TRBJ2-7; TRBD1 aligns across 10 bases. The CDR3 has 14 residues. The V and J ends lost 4 bases and 3 bases, in that order; junction bases with no gene match: 4. CDR1 is SGHRS and CDR2 is YFSETQ in the germline V gene. CDR3 nucleotides: TGCGCCAGCAGCACCTGGACAGGGGGCTACGAGCAGTACTTC. The encoded protein is CASSTWTGGYEQYF.

The chain uses TRBV7-6 and TRBJ2-7; maybe TRBD1 (6 bases). Trimming cost V 4 bases and J 6 bases, with 13 bases left between them. Germline V gene lookup returns CDR1 SGHVS and CDR2 FNYEAQ. This CDR3 contains 13 residues. In DNA, the CDR3 is TGTGCCAGCAGCTCCACAGGGCTGAGCGAGCAGTACTTC. This gives the protein CASSSTGLSEQYF.

The rearrangement uses TRBV27 and TRBJ1-1; 7 positions match TRBD1. The CDR3 sequence is 14 residues long. Per germline, CDR1 MNHEY and CDR2 SMNVEV (reference sequence). J was trimmed by 9 bases and V by 4 bases; bases with no gene match: 11. This CDR3 reads CASSSPSLDRKAFF. Written as DNA, the CDR3 is TGTGCCAGCAGTTCCCCCTCCTTGGACAGGAAAGCTTTCTTT.

This clonotype was picked up many times. V and J are TRBV7-9 and TRBJ1-1, with unresolved D. V was cut by 3 bases and J by 4 bases, with 9 bases left in between. The CDR3 consists of 13 residues. CDR1 SEHNR and CDR2 FQNEAQ come from the germline V gene (reference sequence). CDR3 region: CASSLTLGTEAFF. CDR3 DNA: TGTGCCAGCAGCTTGACGCTCGGCACTGAAGCTTTCTTT. The whole variable domain, filled in from reference TRBV7-9 and TRBJ1-1, reads DTGVSQNPRHKITKRGQNVTFRCDPISEHNRLYWYRQTLGQGPEFLTYFQNEAQLEKSRLLSDRFSAERPKGSFSTLEIQRTEQGDSAMYLCASSLTLGTEAFFGQGTRLTVV.

Points on this clonotype: A much larger clone sits a single nucleotide away, making a read error possible. The chain couples TRBV28 to TRBJ1-1; D call uncertain. Per the germline V gene, CDR1 is MDHEN and CDR2 is SYDVKM. CDR3 length: 13 amino acids. CDR3 in amino acids: CANSSSGLIEAFF. Here the CDR3 DNA reads TGTGCCAACAGTTCCTCCGGGCTGATTGAAGCTTTCTTT.